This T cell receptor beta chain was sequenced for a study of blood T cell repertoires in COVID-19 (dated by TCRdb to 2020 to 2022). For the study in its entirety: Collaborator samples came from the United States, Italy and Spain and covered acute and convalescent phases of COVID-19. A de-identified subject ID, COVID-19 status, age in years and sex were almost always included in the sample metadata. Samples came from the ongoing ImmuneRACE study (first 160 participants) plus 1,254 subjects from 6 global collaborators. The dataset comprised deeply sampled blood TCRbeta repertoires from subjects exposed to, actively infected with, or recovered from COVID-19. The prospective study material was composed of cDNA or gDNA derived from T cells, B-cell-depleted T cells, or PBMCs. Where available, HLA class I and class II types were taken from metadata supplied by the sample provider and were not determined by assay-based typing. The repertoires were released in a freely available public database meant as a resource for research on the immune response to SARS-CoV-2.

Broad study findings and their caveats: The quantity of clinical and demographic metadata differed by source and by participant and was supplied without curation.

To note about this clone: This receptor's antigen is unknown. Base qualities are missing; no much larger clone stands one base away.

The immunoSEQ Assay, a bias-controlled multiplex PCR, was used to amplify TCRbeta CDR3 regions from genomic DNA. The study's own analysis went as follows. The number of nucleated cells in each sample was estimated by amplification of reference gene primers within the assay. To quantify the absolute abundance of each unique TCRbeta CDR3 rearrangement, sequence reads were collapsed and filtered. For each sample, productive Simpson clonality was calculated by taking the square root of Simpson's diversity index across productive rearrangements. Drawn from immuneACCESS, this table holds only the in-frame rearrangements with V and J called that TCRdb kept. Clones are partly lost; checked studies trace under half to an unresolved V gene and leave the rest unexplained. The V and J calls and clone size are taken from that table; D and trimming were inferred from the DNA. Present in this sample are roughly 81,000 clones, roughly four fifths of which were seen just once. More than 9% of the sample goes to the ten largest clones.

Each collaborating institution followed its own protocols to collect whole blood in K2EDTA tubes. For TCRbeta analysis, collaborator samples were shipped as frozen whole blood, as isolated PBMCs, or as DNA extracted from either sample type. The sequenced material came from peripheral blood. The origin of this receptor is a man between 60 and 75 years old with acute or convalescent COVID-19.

Here the CDR3 is given as CASSFPGLGSGDEQYF. In nucleotides, the sequence is TGTGCCAGCAGTTTTCCGGGACTAGGGAGTGGAGACGAGCAGTACTTC. The chain was built from TRBV6-2 or TRBV6-3 and TRBJ2-7, and 8 junctional nucleotides match TRBD2. The germline V gene provides CDR1 MNHEY and CDR2 SVGEGT. Including cysteine and phenylalanine, the CDR3 has 16 amino acids. The retained sequence is limited to the CDR3, 48 bases, with the frame set at the first base. V loses 4 bases at its end and J loses 5 bases; junction bases beyond the gene matches: 13.